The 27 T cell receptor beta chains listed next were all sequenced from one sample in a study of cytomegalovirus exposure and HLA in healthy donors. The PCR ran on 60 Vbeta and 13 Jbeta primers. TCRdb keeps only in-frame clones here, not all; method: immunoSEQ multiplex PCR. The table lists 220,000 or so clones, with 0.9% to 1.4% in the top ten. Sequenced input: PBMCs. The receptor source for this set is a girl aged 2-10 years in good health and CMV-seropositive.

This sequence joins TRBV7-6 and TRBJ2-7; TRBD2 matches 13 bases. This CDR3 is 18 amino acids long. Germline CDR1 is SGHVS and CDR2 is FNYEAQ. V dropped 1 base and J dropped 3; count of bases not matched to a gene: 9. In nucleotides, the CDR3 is TGTGCCAGCAGCTTAGTGACTAGCGGGAGGTTATCCTACTACGAGCAGTACTTC. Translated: CASSLVTSGRLSYYEQYF.

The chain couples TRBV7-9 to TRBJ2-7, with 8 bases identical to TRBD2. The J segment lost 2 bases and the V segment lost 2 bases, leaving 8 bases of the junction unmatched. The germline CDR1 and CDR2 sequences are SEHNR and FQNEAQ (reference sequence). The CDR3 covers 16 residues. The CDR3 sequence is CASSLLERETTYEQYF. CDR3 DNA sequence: TGTGCCAGCAGCTTACTAGAGCGGGAGACCACCTACGAGCAGTACTTC.

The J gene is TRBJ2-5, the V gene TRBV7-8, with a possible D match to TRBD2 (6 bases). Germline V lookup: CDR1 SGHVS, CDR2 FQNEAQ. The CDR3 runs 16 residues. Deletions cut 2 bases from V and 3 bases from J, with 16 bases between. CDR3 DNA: TGTGCCAGCAGCTTATATTCTGGAGGGGAGAAAGAGACCCAGTACTTC. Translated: CASSLYSGGEKETQYF.

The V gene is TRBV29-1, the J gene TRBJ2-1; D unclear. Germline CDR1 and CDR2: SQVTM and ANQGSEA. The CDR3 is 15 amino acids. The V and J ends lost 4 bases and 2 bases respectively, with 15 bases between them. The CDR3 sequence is CSVARLLTTYNEQFF. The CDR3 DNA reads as TGCAGCGTTGCGAGACTGTTAACGACCTACAATGAGCAGTTCTTC.

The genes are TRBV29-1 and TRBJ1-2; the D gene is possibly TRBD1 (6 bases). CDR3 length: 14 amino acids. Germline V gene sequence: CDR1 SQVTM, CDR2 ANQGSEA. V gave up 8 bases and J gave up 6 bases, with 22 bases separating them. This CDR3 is CSLQTGIGSDGYTF. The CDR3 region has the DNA TGCAGCTTACAAACAGGGATAGGGAGTGATGGCTACACCTTC.

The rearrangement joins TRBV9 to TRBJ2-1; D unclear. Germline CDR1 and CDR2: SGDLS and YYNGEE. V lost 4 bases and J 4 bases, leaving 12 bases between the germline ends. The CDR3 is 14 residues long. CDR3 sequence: CASSNMAVYNEQFF. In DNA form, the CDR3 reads TGTGCCAGCAGCAATATGGCGGTATACAATGAGCAGTTCTTC.

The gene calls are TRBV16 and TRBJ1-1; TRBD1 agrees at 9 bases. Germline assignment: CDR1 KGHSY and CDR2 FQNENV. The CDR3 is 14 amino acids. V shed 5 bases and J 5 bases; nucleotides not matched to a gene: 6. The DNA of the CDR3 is TGTGCCAGCAGCACCCGGGACAGGGCGACTGAAGCTTTCTTT. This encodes CASSTRDRATEAFF.

This CDR3 is CASSQEPGTSGSSEQFF. The CDR3 region has the DNA TGTGCCAGCAGCCAAGAGCCCGGGACTAGCGGGAGCAGTGAGCAGTTCTTC. The V call is TRBV4-2, the J call TRBJ2-1; 14 bases map to TRBD2. Germline values: CDR1 LGHNA, CDR2 YNFKEQ. This CDR3 has 17 residues. V trimming: 0 bases; J trimming: 9 bases; junction bases outside the gene matches: 7.

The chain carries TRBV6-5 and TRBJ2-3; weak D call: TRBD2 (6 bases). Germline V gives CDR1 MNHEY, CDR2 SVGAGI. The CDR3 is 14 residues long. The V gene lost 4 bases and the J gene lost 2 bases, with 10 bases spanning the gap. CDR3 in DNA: TGTGCCAGCAGTTCGGACTATTCCACAGATACGCAGTATTTT. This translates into CASSSDYSTDTQYF.

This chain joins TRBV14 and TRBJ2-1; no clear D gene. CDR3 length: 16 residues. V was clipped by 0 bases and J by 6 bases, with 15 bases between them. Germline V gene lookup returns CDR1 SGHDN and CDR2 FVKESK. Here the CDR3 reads CASSQDLWSSGNEQFF. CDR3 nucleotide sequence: TGTGCCAGCAGCCAAGATCTTTGGTCTAGTGGCAATGAGCAGTTCTTC.

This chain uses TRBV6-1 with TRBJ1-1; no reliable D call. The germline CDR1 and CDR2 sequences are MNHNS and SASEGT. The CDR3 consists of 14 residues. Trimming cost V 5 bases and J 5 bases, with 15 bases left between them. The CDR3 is CASSREGGRTEAFF. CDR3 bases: TGTGCCAGCAGTCGGGAAGGAGGTAGAACTGAAGCTTTCTTT.

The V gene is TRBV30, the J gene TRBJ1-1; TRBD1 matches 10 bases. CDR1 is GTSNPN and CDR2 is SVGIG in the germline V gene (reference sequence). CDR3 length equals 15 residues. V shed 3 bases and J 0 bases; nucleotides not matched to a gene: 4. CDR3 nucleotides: TGTGCCTGGAGGGGACAGGGGAGGGTGAACACTGAAGCTTTCTTT. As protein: CAWRGQGRVNTEAFF.

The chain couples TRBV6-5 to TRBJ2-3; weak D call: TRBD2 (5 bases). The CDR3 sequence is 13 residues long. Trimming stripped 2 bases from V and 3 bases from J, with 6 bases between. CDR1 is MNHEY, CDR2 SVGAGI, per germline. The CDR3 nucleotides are TGTGCCAGCAGTTACGGCGGGACAGATACGCAGTATTTT. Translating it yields CASSYGGTDTQYF.

The CDR3 protein is CASSLGTSGRLTLAKNIQYF. The CDR3 DNA sequence: TGTGCCAGTAGTCTCGGGACTAGCGGACGATTAACCCTAGCCAAAAACATTCAGTACTTC. The chain couples TRBV19 to TRBJ2-4, with 11 positions matching TRBD2. V trimming: 5 bases; J trimming: 0 bases; junction bases outside the gene matches: 15. CDR3 length: 20 amino acids. Looked up from germline, CDR1 is LNHDA and CDR2 is SQIVND (reference sequence).

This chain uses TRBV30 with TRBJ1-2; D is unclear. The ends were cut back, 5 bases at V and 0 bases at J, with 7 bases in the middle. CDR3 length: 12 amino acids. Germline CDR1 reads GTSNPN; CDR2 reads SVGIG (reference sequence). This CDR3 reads CAWLSANYGYTF. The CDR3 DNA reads TGTGCCTGGTTGTCCGCTAACTATGGCTACACCTTC.

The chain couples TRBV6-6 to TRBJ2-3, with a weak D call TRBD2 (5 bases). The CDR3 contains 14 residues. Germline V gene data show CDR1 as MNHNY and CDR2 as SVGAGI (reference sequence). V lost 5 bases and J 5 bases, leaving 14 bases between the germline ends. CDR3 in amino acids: CASSHRGRGDTQYF. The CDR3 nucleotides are TGTGCCAGCAGTCACCGGGGTAGAGGAGATACGCAGTATTTT.

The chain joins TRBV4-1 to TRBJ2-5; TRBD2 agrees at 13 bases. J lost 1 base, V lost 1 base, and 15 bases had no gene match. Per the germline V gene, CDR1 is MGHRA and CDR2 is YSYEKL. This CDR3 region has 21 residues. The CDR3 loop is CASSQGSGRPGLAGFQETQYF. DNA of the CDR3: TGCGCCAGCAGCCAAGGCTCCGGACGGCCGGGACTAGCGGGGTTCCAAGAGACCCAGTACTTC.

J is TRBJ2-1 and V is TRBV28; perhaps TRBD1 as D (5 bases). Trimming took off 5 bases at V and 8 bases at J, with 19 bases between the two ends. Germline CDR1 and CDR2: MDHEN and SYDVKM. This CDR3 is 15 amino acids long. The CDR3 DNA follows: TGTGCCAGCAGTACCAGACAGCGTAGACCCGATGAGCAGTTCTTC. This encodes CASSTRQRRPDEQFF.

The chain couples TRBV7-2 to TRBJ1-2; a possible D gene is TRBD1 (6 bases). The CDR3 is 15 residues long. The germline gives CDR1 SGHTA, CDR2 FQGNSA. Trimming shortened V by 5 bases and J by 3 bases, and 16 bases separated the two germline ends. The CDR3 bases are TGTGCCAGCAGCCTCCGAGAAGGGGGTTACTATGGCTACACCTTC. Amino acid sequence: CASSLREGGYYGYTF.

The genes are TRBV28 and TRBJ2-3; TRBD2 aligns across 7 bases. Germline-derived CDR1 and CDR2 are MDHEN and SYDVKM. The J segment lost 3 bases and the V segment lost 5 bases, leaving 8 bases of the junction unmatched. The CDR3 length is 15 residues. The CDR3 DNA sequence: TGTGCCAGCAGTCCGCGGGAGATCTGGACAGATACGCAGTATTTT. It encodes CASSPREIWTDTQYF.

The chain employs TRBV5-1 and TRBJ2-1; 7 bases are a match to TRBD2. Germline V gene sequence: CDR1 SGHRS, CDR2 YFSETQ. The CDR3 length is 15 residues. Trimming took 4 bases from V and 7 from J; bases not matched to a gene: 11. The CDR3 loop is CASSNLGGSFNEQFF. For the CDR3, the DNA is TGCGCCAGCAGCAATCTTGGCGGGAGCTTTAATGAGCAGTTCTTC.

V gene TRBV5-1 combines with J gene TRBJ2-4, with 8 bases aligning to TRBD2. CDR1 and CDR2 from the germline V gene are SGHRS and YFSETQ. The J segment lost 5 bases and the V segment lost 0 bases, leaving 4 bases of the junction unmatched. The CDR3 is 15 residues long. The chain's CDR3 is CASSLVAGGENIQYF. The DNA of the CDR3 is TGCGCCAGCAGCTTGGTGGCGGGAGGAGAAAACATTCAGTACTTC.

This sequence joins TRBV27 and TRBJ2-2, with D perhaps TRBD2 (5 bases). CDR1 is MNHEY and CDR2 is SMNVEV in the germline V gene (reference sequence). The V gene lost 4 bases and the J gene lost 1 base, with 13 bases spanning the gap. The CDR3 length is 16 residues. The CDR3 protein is CASSYGLPQNTGELFF. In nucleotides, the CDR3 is TGTGCCAGCAGTTATGGACTCCCCCAGAACACCGGGGAGCTGTTTTTT.

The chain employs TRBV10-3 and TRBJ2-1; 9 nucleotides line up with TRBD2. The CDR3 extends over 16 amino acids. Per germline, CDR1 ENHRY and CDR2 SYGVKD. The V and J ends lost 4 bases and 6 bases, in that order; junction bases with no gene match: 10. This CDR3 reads CAISGDLAGNGNEQFF. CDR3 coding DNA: TGTGCCATCAGTGGAGACCTAGCGGGGAATGGCAATGAGCAGTTCTTC.

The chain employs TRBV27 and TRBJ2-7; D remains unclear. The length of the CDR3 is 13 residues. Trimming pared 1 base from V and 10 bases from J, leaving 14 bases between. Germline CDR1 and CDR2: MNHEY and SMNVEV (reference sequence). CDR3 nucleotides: TGTGCCAGCAGTTTATATGGCGATAGCCCTCAGTACTTC. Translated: CASSLYGDSPQYF.

The CDR3 spells CASSLDPGLASYEQYF. In nucleotides, the CDR3 is TGTGCCAGCAGTTTAGACCCGGGACTAGCCTCCTACGAGCAGTACTTC. The chain joins TRBV28 to TRBJ2-7; 9 bases fit TRBD2. Looked up from germline, CDR1 is MDHEN and CDR2 is SYDVKM. The CDR3 runs 16 residues. Trimming at V came to 2 bases and at J to 0 bases, leaving 5 bases not matched to a gene.

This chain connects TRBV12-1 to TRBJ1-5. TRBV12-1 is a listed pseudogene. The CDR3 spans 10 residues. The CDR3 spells CASEDQPQHF. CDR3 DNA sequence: TGTGCCAGCGAGGATCAGCCCCAGCATTTT.